Listed below are T cell receptor beta chains from one sample, sequenced in a study of molecular identifiers for immune sequencing clone quantification. MiXCR, run by TCRdb on the PCR reads, gives a single entry per CDR3 protein. The sample includes 600,000 to 650,000 distinct CDR3 sequences, nearly 20% of them seen just once. Material for sequencing was naive CD8+ T cells from blood, with Jurkat cell RNA spiked in. The receptors shown here come from a human donor in good health. Some libraries in this study had Jurkat cell RNA spiked in. The CDR3 runs from the conserved cysteine through the conserved F or W. Fields, in order: J gene, D gene, clone size, V gene, CDR3 DNA, CDR3 protein. A D gene is named only where the DNA matches it firmly. Clone size, where shown, is once, few, many, or a class for clones that have expanded.

>TRBJ1-1|.|few|TRBV7-7
TGTGCCAGCATCTTGCCTTGGGGCACAGGGTCCCGTTTCTCTGAAGCTTTCTTT
CASILPWGTGSRFSEAFF
>TRBJ1-1|TRBD1|many|TRBV7-2
TGTGCCAGCAGCTTAGGACGCGAACACAGGGGGTACACTGAAGCTTTCTTT
CASSLGREHRGYTEAFF
>TRBJ2-1|.|many|TRBV5-1
TGCGCCAGCAGCTTGGATATGGCAGCCTACAATGAGCAGTTCTTC
CASSLDMAAYNEQFF
>TRBJ2-7|.|many|TRBV4-2
TGTGCCAGCAGCCAGTACGTTACCTACGAGCAGTACTTC
CASSQYVTYEQYF
>TRBJ2-7|TRBD2|many|TRBV7-2
TGTGCCAGCAGCTTAGACCCGGGGGGCGAGCAGTACTTC
CASSLDPGGEQYF
>TRBJ2-4|TRBD2|many|TRBV12-3/TRBV12-4
TGTGCCAGCAGTCACACTAGCGGGAGGGGCATTCAGTACTTC
CASSHTSGRGIQYF
>TRBJ2-7|TRBD2|.|TRBV6-2/TRBV6-3
TGTGCCAGCAGTTACCTAGGGACTAGCGGGCGATACTCCTACGAGCAGTACTTC
CASSYLGTSGRYSYEQYF
>TRBJ2-1|.|many|TRBV6-2/TRBV6-3
TGTGCCAGCAGTTACTCCAAGAGTGAGCAGTTCTTC
CASSYSKSEQFF
>TRBJ2-7|.|few|TRBV27
TGTGCCAGCAGTCCACTAGCCCTATCCTACGAGCAGTACTTC
CASSPLALSYEQYF
>TRBJ1-3|.|.|TRBV11-3
TGTGCCAGCAGCACCCAGTTCGGAAACACCATATATTTT
CASSTQFGNTIYF
>TRBJ2-7|TRBD1|many|TRBV6-2/TRBV6-3
TGTGCCAGCAGTTACTCGTCCGGACAGGGGTCCTTAGGGGAGCAGTACTTC
CASSYSSGQGSLGEQYF
>TRBJ1-5|TRBD1|.|TRBV7-9
TGTGCCAGCAGCTCAAAGGACGGGACAGTTCCCTCGAGGCCTCAGCTCCAGCATTTT
CASSSKDGTVPSRPQLQHF
>TRBJ2-5|TRBD2|few|TRBV14
TGTGCCAGCAGCCGCTTATCCCTACCGACTAGCGGGAGGGAGACCCAGTACTTC
CASSRLSLPTSGRETQYF
>TRBJ1-5|.|.|TRBV4-2
TGTGCCAGCAGTCCCGACAGAAATGGCAATCAGCCCCAGCATTTT
CASSPDRNGNQPQHF
>TRBJ2-7|.|few|TRBV6-5
TGTGCCAGCAGCATCGACAGGGCGGGATCCTACGAGCAGTACTTC
CASSIDRAGSYEQYF
>TRBJ2-7|.|many|TRBV19
TGTGCCAGTAGTGACCTAAGCTACGAGCAGTACTTC
CASSDLSYEQYF
>TRBJ2-3|TRBD2|many|TRBV27
TGTGCCAGCAGTCTCACTTTTCCGGGACTAGCGGGGCGCACAGATACGCAGTATTTT
CASSLTFPGLAGRTDTQYF
>TRBJ2-1|TRBD1|few|TRBV7-9
TGTGCCAGCAGCTTCCGGGACAGGGGGTACAATGAGCAGTTCTTC
CASSFRDRGYNEQFF
>TRBJ2-7|TRBD1|.|TRBV7-7
TGTGCCAGCAGCTTAGGGACAGGGATAGACTACGAGCAGTACTTC
CASSLGTGIDYEQYF